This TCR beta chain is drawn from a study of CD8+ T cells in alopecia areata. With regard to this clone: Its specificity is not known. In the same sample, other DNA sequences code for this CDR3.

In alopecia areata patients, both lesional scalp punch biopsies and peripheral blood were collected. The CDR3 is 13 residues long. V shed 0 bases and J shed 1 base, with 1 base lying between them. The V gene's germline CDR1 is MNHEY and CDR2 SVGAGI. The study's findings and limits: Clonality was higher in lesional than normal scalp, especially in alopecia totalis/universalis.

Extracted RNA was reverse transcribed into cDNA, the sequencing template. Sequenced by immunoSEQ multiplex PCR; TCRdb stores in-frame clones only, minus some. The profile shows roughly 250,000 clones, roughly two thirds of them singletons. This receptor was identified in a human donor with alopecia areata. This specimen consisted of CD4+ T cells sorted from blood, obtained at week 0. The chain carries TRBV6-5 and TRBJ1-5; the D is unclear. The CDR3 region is CASSYSSNQPQHF. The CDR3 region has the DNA TGTGCCAGCAGTTACTCGAGCAATCAGCCCCAGCATTTT.